Included here is one T cell receptor beta chain sequence, with context. This sample was taken from a study of control samples from healthy donors and cancer patients. The assay was immunoSEQ multiplex PCR, and TCRdb's table has in-frame clones only and misses some. The top ten clones hold roughly 3.2% of a sample with 130,000 to 150,000 clones, 80% to 95% of them seen once. The CDR3 contains 11 residues. Deletions cut 1 base from V and 8 bases from J, with 2 bases between. CDR1 and CDR2 from the germline V gene are MNHEY and SVGAGI. The sequencing sample was made of blood. The clonotype was recovered from a man aged 25 to 45 in good health. The chain links TRBV6-5 to TRBJ1-4; D unclear. The CDR3 loop is CASSYLEKLFF. The DNA of the CDR3 is TGTGCCAGCAGTTACTTAGAAAAACTGTTTTTT.